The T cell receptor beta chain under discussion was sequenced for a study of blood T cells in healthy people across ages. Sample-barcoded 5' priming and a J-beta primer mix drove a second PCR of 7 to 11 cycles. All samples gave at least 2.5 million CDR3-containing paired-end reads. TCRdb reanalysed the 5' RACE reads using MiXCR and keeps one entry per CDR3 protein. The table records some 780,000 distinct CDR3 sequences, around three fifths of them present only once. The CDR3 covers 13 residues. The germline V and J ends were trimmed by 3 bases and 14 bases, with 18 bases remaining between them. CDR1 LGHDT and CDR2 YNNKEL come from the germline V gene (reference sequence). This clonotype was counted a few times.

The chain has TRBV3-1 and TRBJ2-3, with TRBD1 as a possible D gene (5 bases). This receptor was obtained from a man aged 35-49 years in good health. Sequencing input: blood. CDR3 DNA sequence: TGTGCCAGCAGCCATTCGGATACAGGCCCGCGGTATTTT. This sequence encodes CASSHSDTGPRYF.